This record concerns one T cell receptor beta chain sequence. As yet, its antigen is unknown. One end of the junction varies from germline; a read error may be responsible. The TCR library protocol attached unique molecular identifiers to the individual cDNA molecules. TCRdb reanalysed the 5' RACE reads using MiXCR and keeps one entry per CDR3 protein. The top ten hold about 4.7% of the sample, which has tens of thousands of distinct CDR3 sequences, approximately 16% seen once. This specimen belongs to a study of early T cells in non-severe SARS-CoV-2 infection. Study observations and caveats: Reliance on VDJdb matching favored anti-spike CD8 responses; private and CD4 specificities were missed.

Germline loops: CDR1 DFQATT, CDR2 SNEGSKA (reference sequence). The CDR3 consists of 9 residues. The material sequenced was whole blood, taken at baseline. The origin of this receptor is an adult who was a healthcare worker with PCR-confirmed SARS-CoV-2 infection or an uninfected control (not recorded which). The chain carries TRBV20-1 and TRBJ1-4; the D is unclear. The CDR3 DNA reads TGCAGTGCTAGCGAGGACCAGATCTTT. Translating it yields CSASEDQIF.